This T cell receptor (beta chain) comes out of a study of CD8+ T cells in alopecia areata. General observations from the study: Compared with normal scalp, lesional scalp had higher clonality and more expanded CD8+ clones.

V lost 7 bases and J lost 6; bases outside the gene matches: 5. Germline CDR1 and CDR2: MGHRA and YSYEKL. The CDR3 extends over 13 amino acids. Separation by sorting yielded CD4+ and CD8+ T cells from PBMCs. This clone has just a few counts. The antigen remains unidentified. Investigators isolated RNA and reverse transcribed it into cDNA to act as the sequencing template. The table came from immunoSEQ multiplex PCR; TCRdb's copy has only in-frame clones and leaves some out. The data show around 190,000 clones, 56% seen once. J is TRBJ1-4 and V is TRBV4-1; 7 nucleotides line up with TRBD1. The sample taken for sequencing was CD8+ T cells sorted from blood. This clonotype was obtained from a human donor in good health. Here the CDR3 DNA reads TGCGCCAGCACTCAGGGGACAGATGAAAAACTGTTTTTT. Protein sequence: CASTQGTDEKLFF.